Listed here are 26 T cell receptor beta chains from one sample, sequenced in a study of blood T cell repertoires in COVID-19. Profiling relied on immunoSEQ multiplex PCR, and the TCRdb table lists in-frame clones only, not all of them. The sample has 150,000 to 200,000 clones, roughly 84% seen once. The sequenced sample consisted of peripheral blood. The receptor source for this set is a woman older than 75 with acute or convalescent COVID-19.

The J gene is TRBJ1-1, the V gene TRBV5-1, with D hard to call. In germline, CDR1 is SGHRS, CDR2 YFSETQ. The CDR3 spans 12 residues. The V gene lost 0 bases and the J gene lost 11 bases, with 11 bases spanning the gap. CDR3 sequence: CASSLEPPRAFF. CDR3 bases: TGCGCCAGCAGCTTGGAGCCCCCGAGGGCTTTCTTT.

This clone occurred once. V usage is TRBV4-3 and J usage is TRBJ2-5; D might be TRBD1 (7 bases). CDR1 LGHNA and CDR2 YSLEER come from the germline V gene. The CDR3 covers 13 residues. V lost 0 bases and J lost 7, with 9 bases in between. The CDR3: CASSQDQGGTQYF. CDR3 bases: TGCGCCAGCAGCCAAGACCAGGGGGGGACCCAGTACTTC.

The CDR3 spells CATSMGSSYEQYF. CDR3 DNA: TGTGCCACCAGCATGGGCAGTTCTTACGAGCAGTACTTC. The chain employs TRBV15 and TRBJ2-7; no firm D call. The germline CDR1 and CDR2 sequences are LNHNV and YYDKDF (reference sequence). V shed 4 bases and J shed 4 bases, with 11 bases lying between them. The CDR3 covers 13 residues.

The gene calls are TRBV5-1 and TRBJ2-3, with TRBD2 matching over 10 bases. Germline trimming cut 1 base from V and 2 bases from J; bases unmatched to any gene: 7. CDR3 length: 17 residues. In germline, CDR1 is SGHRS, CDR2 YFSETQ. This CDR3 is CASSLYSSGGLTDTQYF. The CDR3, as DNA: TGCGCCAGCAGCTTGTACTCTAGCGGGGGACTCACAGATACGCAGTATTTT.

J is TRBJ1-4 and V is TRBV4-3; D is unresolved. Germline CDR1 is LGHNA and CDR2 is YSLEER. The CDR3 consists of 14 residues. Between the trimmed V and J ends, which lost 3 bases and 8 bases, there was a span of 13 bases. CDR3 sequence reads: CASSQGRAAEKLFF. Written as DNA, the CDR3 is TGCGCCAGCAGCCAGGGGAGAGCAGCGGAAAAACTGTTTTTT.

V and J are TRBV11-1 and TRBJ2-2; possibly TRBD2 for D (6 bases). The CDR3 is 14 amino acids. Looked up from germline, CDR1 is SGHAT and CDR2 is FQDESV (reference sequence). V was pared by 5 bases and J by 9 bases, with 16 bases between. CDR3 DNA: TGTGCCAGCAGCGTAACTAGCCTCGCCCGGGAGCTGTTTTTT. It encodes CASSVTSLARELFF.

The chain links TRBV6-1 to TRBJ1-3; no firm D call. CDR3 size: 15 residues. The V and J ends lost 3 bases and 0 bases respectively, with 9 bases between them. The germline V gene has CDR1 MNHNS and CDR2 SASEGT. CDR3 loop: CASSDLPGSGNTIYF. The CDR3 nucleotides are TGTGCCAGCAGTGACCTTCCGGGCTCTGGAAACACCATATATTTT.

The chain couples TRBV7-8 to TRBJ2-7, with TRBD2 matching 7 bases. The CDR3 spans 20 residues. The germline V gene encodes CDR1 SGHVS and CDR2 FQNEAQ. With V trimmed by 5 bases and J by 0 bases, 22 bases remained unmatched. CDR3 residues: CASSMMSSGGVGAPSYEQYF. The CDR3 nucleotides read TGTGCCAGCAGCATGATGTCTAGCGGAGGTGTAGGGGCCCCCTCCTACGAGCAGTACTTC.

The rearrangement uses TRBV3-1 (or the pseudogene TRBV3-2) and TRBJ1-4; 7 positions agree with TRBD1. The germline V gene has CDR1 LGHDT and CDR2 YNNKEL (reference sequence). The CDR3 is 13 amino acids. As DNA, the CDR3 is TGTGCAGCTGGACAGGCAACTAATGAAAAACTGTTTTTT. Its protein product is CAAGQATNEKLFF.

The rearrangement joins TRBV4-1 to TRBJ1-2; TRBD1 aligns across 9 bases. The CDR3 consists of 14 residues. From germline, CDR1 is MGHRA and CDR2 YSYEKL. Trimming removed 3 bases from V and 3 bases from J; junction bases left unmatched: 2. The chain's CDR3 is CASSQGQGYYGYTF. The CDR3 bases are TGCGCCAGCAGCCAGGGACAGGGCTACTATGGCTACACCTTC.

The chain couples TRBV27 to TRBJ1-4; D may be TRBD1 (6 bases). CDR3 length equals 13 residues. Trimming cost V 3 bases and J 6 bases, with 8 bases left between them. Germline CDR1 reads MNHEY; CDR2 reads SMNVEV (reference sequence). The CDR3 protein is CASSLDSDEKLFF. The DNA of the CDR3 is TGTGCCAGCAGTTTGGACAGCGATGAAAAACTGTTTTTT.

The CDR3 reads CASSSGSYGYTF. CDR3 bases: TGTGCCAGCAGCTCGGGAAGCTATGGCTACACCTTC. The rearrangement joins TRBV13 to TRBJ1-2; D unclear. Germline-derived CDR1 and CDR2 are PRHDT and FYEKMQ (reference sequence). The CDR3 covers 12 residues. V was shortened by 4 bases and J by 4 bases, with 7 bases between the two germline ends.

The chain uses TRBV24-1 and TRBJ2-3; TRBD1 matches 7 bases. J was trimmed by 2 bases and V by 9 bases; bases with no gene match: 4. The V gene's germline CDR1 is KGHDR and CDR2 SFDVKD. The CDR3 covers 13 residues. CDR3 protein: CATGDRTTDTQYF. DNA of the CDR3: TGTGCCACCGGGGACAGAACCACAGATACGCAGTATTTT.

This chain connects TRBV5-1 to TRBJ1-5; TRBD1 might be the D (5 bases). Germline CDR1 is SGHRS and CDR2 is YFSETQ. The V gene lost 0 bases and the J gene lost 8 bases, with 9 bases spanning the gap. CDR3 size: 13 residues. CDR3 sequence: CASSLGQSEPQHF. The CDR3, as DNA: TGCGCCAGCAGCTTGGGACAGTCCGAGCCCCAGCATTTT.

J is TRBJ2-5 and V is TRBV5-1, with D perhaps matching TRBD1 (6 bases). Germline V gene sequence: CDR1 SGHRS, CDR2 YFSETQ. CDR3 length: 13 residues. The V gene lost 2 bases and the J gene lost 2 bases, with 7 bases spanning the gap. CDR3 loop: CASSFRGQETQYF. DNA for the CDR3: TGCGCCAGCAGCTTCAGGGGACAAGAGACCCAGTACTTC.

This CDR3 reads CASSRRDTIYF. DNA of the CDR3: TGTGCCAGCAGTCGACGGGACACCATATATTTT. The chain uses TRBV6-5 and TRBJ1-3; D remains ambiguous. Germline V gene sequence: CDR1 MNHEY, CDR2 SVGAGI. V lost 5 bases and J lost 8, with 7 bases in between. The CDR3 has 11 residues.

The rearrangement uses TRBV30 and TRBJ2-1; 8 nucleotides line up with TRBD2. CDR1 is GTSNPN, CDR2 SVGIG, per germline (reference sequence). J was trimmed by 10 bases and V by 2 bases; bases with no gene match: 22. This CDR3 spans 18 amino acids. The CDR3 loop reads CAWSTRAWRERENGEQFF. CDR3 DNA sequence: TGTGCCTGGAGTACCCGAGCGTGGAGAGAGCGGGAGAATGGCGAGCAGTTCTTC.

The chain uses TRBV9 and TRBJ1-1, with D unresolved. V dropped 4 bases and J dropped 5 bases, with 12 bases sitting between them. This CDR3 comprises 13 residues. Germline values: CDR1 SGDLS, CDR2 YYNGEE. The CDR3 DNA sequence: TGTGCCAGCAGCTCGGGGTTCCGGACTGAAGCTTTCTTT. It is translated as CASSSGFRTEAFF.

The CDR3 spells CSGGQRHGYTF. CDR3 in DNA: TGCAGTGGAGGACAGAGACATGGCTACACCTTC. The rearrangement uses TRBV20-1 and TRBJ1-2; TRBD1 is a possible D gene (6 bases). Germline-derived CDR1 and CDR2 are DFQATT and SNEGSKA (reference sequence). This CDR3 is 11 amino acids long. V lost 7 bases to trimming and J lost 6 bases, with 12 bases between them.

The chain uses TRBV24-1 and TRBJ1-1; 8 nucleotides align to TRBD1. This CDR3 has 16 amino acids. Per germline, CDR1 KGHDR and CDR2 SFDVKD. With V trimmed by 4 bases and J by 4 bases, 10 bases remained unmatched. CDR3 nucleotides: TGTGCCACCAGTGACGCGCGGAGACAGGGGTGCACTGAAGCTTTCTTT. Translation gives CATSDARRQGCTEAFF.

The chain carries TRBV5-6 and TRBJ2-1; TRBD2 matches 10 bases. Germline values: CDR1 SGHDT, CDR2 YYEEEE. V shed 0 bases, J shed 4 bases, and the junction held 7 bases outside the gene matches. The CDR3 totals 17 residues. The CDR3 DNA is TGTGCCAGCAGCTTGGGGGCTAGCGGGGGTTATTACAATGAGCAGTTCTTC. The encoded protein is CASSLGASGGYYNEQFF.

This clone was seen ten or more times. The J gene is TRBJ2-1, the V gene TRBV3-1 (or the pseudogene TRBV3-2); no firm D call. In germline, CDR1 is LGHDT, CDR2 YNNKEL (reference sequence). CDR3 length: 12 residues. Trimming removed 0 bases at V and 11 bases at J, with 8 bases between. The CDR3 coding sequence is TGTGCCAGCAGCCAAGAACGGCGGAAGCAGTTCTTC. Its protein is CASSQERRKQFF.

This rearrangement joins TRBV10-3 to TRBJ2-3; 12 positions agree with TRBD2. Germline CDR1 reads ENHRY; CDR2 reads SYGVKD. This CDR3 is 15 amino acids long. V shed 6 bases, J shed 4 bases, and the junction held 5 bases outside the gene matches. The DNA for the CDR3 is TGTGCCATCAGCGCTAGCGGGGGGGGTGCAGATACGCAGTATTTT. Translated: CAISASGGGADTQYF.

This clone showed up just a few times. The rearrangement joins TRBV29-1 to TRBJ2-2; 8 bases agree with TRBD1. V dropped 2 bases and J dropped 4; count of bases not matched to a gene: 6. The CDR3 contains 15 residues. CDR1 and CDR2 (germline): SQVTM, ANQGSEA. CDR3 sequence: CSVEYGGQGTGELFF. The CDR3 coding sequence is TGCAGCGTTGAATACGGCGGACAGGGCACCGGGGAGCTGTTTTTT.

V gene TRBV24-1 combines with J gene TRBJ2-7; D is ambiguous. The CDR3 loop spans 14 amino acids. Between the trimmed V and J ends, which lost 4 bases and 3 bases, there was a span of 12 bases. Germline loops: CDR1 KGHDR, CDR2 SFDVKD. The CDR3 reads CATSDLRSIYEQYF. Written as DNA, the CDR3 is TGTGCCACCAGTGACCTACGATCAATCTACGAGCAGTACTTC.

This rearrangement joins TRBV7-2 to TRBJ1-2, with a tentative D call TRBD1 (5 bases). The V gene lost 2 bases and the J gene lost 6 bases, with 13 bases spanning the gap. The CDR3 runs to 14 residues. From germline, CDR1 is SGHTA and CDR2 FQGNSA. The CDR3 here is CASSLPGGGNGYTF. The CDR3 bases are TGTGCCAGCAGCTTACCGGGGGGAGGCAATGGCTACACCTTC. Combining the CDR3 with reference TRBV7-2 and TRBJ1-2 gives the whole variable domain GAGVSQSPSNKVTEKGKDVELRCDPISGHTALYWYRQSLGQGLEFLIYFQGNSAPDKSGLPSDRFSAERTGGSVSTLTIQRTQQEDSAVYLCASSLPGGGNGYTFGSGTRLTVV.